Listed below are T cell receptor beta chains from one sample, sequenced in a study of blood T cells in healthy people across ages. One entry per CDR3 protein results from TCRdb running MiXCR on the 5' RACE reads. The table includes around 1.5 million distinct CDR3 sequences, 30% to 35% detected once. Sequenced material: blood. The receptors were sampled from a woman aged 30 to 39 in good health. The CDR3 runs from the conserved cysteine through the conserved F or W. D genes are given only for firm matches. Clone size is given for some rows only: seen once, a few or many times, or a class if the clone is expanded.

clone size: few; V gene: TRBV20-1; CDR3 length: 11; J gene: TRBJ2-7; D gene: -; CDR3 protein: CSASFSDEQYF; CDR3 DNA: TGCAGTGCCAGCTTTTCCGACGAGCAGTACTTC
clone size: few; V gene: TRBV5-1; CDR3 length: 14; J gene: TRBJ2-5; D gene: -; CDR3 protein: CASSPPGGEETQYF; CDR3 DNA: TGCGCCAGCAGCCCCCCCGGTGGCGAAGAGACCCAGTACTTC
clone size: -; V gene: TRBV24-1; CDR3 length: 20; J gene: TRBJ2-7; D gene: TRBD1; CDR3 protein: CATAFGGQGDIGSQTYEQYF; CDR3 DNA: TGTGCCACCGCCTTCGGGGGACAGGGGGATATTGGGAGTCAAACCTACGAGCAGTACTTC
clone size: few; V gene: TRBV5-1; CDR3 length: 16; J gene: TRBJ2-1; D gene: TRBD2; CDR3 protein: CASSLLGLAGYNEQFF; CDR3 DNA: TGCGCCAGCAGCCTGTTGGGACTAGCGGGTTACAATGAGCAGTTCTTC
clone size: few; V gene: TRBV29-1; CDR3 length: 15; J gene: TRBJ2-2; D gene: TRBD2; CDR3 protein: CSVVTSETNTGELFF; CDR3 DNA: TGCAGCGTTGTAACTAGCGAGACGAACACCGGGGAGCTGTTTTTT
clone size: -; V gene: TRBV7-9; CDR3 length: 15; J gene: TRBJ1-1; D gene: TRBD1; CDR3 protein: CASSERGRRNTEAFF; CDR3 DNA: TGTGCCAGCAGCGAGAGGGGGCGCAGGAACACTGAAGCTTTCTTT
clone size: -; V gene: TRBV20-1; CDR3 length: 15; J gene: TRBJ2-7; D gene: TRBD2; CDR3 protein: CSARDPGTSHTEQFF; CDR3 DNA: TGCAGTGCTAGAGATCCGGGGACTAGCCACACCGAGCAGTTTTTC
clone size: few; V gene: TRBV4-1; CDR3 length: 18; J gene: TRBJ1-5; D gene: -; CDR3 protein: CASSQGGSTVNSNQPQHF; CDR3 DNA: TGCGCCAGCAGCCAAGGGGGGAGCACAGTCAATAGCAATCAGCCCCAGCATTTT
clone size: -; V gene: TRBV3-1; CDR3 length: 14; J gene: TRBJ2-5; D gene: -; CDR3 protein: CASSQPPYQETQYF; CDR3 DNA: TGTGCCAGCAGCCAACCTCCGTACCAAGAGACCCAGTACTTC
clone size: few; V gene: TRBV4-2; CDR3 length: 19; J gene: TRBJ1-4; D gene: -; CDR3 protein: CASSLGGRPRGPINEKLFF; CDR3 DNA: TGTGCCAGCAGCCTAGGGGGGCGTCCGAGGGGTCCGATCAATGAAAAACTGTTTTTT
clone size: -; V gene: TRBV7-9; CDR3 length: 15; J gene: TRBJ1-1; D gene: TRBD1; CDR3 protein: CASSPPGGLNTEAFF; CDR3 DNA: TGTGCCAGCAGCCCCCCAGGGGGCCTGAACACTGAAGCTTTCTTT
clone size: once; V gene: TRBV12-3/TRBV12-4; CDR3 length: 16; J gene: TRBJ2-3; D gene: TRBD1; CDR3 protein: CASSSSRTGIGDTQYF; CDR3 DNA: TGTGCCAGCAGTTCGTCTAGGACAGGGATCGGAGATACGCAGTATTTT
clone size: -; V gene: TRBV7-3; CDR3 length: 14; J gene: TRBJ2-3; D gene: TRBD1; CDR3 protein: CASSAPGQGDTQYF; CDR3 DNA: TGTGCCAGCAGCGCCCCGGGACAGGGAGATACGCAGTATTTT
clone size: many; V gene: TRBV4-1; CDR3 length: 18; J gene: TRBJ2-5; D gene: TRBD2; CDR3 protein: CASSQGRELAGAQETQYF; CDR3 DNA: TGCGCCAGCAGCCAAGGTCGAGAACTAGCGGGGGCACAAGAGACCCAGTACTTC
clone size: few; V gene: TRBV7-9; CDR3 length: 17; J gene: TRBJ2-5; D gene: TRBD2; CDR3 protein: CASSAFLAGGLRETQYF; CDR3 DNA: TGTGCCAGCAGCGCCTTTCTAGCGGGGGGCCTCCGGGAGACCCAGTACTTC
clone size: -; V gene: TRBV7-3; CDR3 length: 13; J gene: TRBJ1-2; D gene: TRBD1; CDR3 protein: CASSQNRGLGYTF; CDR3 DNA: TGTGCCAGCAGTCAGAACAGGGGGCTTGGCTACACCTTC
clone size: few; V gene: TRBV6-1; CDR3 length: 17; J gene: TRBJ2-2; D gene: TRBD2; CDR3 protein: CASSALSSGSRPGELFF; CDR3 DNA: TGTGCCAGCAGTGCCCTTTCTAGCGGGAGTAGACCCGGGGAGCTGTTTTTT
clone size: -; V gene: TRBV12-3/TRBV12-4; CDR3 length: 11; J gene: TRBJ2-4; D gene: -; CDR3 protein: CTSRSSSIQYF; CDR3 DNA: TGTACCAGCCGAAGTTCGAGCATTCAGTACTTC
clone size: -; V gene: TRBV7-9; CDR3 length: 12; J gene: TRBJ1-4; D gene: -; CDR3 protein: CANSEGTEKLFF; CDR3 DNA: TGTGCCAACAGCGAGGGGACTGAAAAACTGTTTTTT
clone size: -; V gene: TRBV7-8; CDR3 length: 19; J gene: TRBJ2-4; D gene: TRBD2; CDR3 protein: CASSQRPPGLAGPKNIQYF; CDR3 DNA: TGTGCCAGCAGCCAGCGACCACCGGGACTAGCGGGACCTAAAAACATTCAGTACTTC
clone size: -; V gene: TRBV9; CDR3 length: 16; J gene: TRBJ2-5; D gene: TRBD2; CDR3 protein: CASSADSGDLQETQYF; CDR3 DNA: TGTGCCAGCAGCGCAGATAGCGGGGACCTCCAAGAGACCCAGTACTTC
clone size: many; V gene: TRBV7-9; CDR3 length: 14; J gene: TRBJ2-7; D gene: -; CDR3 protein: CASSLVTDLNEQYF; CDR3 DNA: TGTGCCAGCAGCTTAGTTACTGACCTCAACGAGCAGTACTTC